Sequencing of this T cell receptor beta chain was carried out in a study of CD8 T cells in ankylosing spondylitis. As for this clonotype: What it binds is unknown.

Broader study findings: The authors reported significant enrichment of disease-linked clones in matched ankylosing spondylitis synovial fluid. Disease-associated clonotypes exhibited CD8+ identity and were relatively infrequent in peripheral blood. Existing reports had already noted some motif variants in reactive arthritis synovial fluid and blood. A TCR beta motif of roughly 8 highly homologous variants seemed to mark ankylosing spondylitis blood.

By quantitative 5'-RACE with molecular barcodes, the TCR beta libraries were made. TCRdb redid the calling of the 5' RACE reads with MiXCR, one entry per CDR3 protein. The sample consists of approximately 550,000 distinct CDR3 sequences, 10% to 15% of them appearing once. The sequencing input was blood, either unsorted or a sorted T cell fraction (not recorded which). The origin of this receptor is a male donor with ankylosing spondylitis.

Here the CDR3 DNA reads TGTGCCAGCAGCTTACACGGACAGGAGACCCAGTACTTC. Its protein product is CASSLHGQETQYF. The chain joins TRBV7-9 to TRBJ2-5, with a weak D call TRBD1 (6 bases). CDR1 is SEHNR and CDR2 is FQNEAQ in the germline V gene (reference sequence). V was pared by 2 bases and J by 5 bases, with 9 bases between. The CDR3 length is 13 residues.